What follows are 28 T cell receptor beta chains derived from one specimen sequenced in a study of T cell responses to AZD1222 COVID-19 vaccine. TCRdb's copy holds only in-frame clones and misses some; the assay was immunoSEQ multiplex PCR. Of 95,000 to 100,000 clones listed, roughly 84% were seen once; the top ten hold 11% to 15%. This specimen consisted of peripheral blood, obtained 28 days after the second AZD1222 dose. Source of these receptors: an adult who received the AZD1222 COVID-19 vaccine.

The chain carries TRBV6-5 and TRBJ1-2; TRBD1 agrees at 8 bases. CDR1 and CDR2 from the germline V gene are MNHEY and SVGAGI. There are 12 residues in the CDR3. V trimming: 5 bases; J trimming: 8 bases; junction bases outside the gene matches: 4. This CDR3 is CASSTGGGGYTF. Written as DNA, the CDR3 is TGTGCCAGCAGTACAGGGGGAGGGGGCTACACCTTC.

The chain is built from TRBV11-3 and TRBJ2-1, with a tentative D call TRBD2 (6 bases). This CDR3 is built from 16 residues. CDR1 is SGHNT and CDR2 is YENEEA in the germline V gene. V dropped 5 bases and J dropped 0 bases, with 14 bases sitting between them. CDR3 loop: CASSLFGGYSYNEQFF. CDR3 nucleotides: TGTGCCAGCAGCCTCTTCGGGGGATACTCCTACAATGAGCAGTTCTTC.

V is TRBV2 and J is TRBJ2-5, with unresolved D. The CDR3 loop spans 15 amino acids. Trimming took 10 bases from V and 1 from J, leaving 19 bases between them. Germline V gene sequence: CDR1 SNHLY, CDR2 FYNNEI. The CDR3 loop reads CANRPLDHIQETQYF. In DNA form, the CDR3 reads TGTGCCAACAGACCCCTGGACCACATCCAAGAGACCCAGTACTTC.

This clone was counted a few times. The gene calls are TRBV7-8 and TRBJ2-5, with TRBD2 matching 7 bases. V was pared by 6 bases and J by 5 bases, with 3 bases of the junction left unmatched. Germline V CDR1 and CDR2: SGHVS, FQNEAQ. The CDR3 extends over 12 amino acids. CDR3 in DNA: TGTGCCAGCAGATGGGGGGGTGAGACCCAGTACTTC. Translation: CASRWGGETQYF.

The chain joins TRBV5-1 to TRBJ1-2; D is unresolved. V was cut by 0 bases and J by 8 bases, with 14 bases left in between. Germline lookup yields CDR1 SGHRS and CDR2 YFSETQ. CDR3 size: 14 residues. CDR3 in DNA: TGCGCCAGCAGCTTGGGGTTCCCCGACGGGGGCTACACCTTC. It encodes CASSLGFPDGGYTF.

The chain has TRBV4-3 and TRBJ2-3, with 10 bases lining up with TRBD2. In germline, CDR1 is LGHNA, CDR2 YSLEER. V gave up 4 bases and J gave up 4 bases; unmatched junction bases: 2. The CDR3 is made up of 14 amino acids. DNA for the CDR3: TGCGCCAGCAGCCGAGCGGGAGGGGCAGATACGCAGTATTTT. Translating gives CASSRAGGADTQYF.

The chain combines TRBV6-4 with TRBJ1-2, with a tentative D call TRBD1 (6 bases). Germline V gene lookup returns CDR1 MRHNA and CDR2 SNTAGT. The CDR3 consists of 15 residues. Trimming left V 3 bases short and J 0 bases short, with 11 bases between. CDR3 in DNA: TGTGCCAGCAGTGAGGGGACACCTTCTAACTATGGCTACACCTTC. Protein product: CASSEGTPSNYGYTF.

CDR3 in DNA: TGTGCCAGCAGAAGATCAGGGTCTAACTATGGCTACACCTTC. Amino acid sequence: CASRRSGSNYGYTF. The chain links TRBV9 to TRBJ1-2; tentative D call: TRBD1 (5 bases). Trimming stripped 5 bases from V and 0 bases from J, with 11 bases between. This CDR3 is 14 amino acids long. The germline V gene has CDR1 SGDLS and CDR2 YYNGEE.

The chain is built from TRBV13 and TRBJ2-7; tentatively, D is TRBD1 (6 bases). The last part of the DNA fits TRBJ2-5 better; the J call may be wrong. Germline assignment: CDR1 PRHDT and CDR2 FYEKMQ (reference sequence). The CDR3 covers 11 residues. The CDR3 loop is CASSLGATQYF. In DNA form, the CDR3 reads TGTGCCAGCTCGCTGGGGGCGACCCAGTACTTC.

This chain links TRBV3-1 (or the pseudogene TRBV3-2) with TRBJ1-2; the D is unclear. The V and J ends lost 4 bases and 7 bases respectively, with 13 bases between them. The germline V gene encodes CDR1 LGHDT and CDR2 YNNKEL (reference sequence). This CDR3 region has 13 residues. DNA for the CDR3: TGTGCCAGCAGCCCCTTTAGGGAGGGTGGCTACACCTTC. Encoded protein: CASSPFREGGYTF.

The V gene is TRBV18, the J gene TRBJ1-5; the match to TRBD1 covers 8 bases. CDR3 length: 16 residues. With 6 bases clipped from V and 7 bases from J, the junction kept 14 bases outside the gene matches. CDR1 KGHSH and CDR2 LQKENI come from the germline V gene. The CDR3 bases are TGTGCCAGCTCGCCTGACAGGGGTTGGGATGGGCAGCCCCAGCATTTT. Its protein product is CASSPDRGWDGQPQHF.

The rearrangement joins TRBV27 to TRBJ2-2; TRBD1 or TRBD2 may be the D gene (5 bases each). The V gene's germline CDR1 is MNHEY and CDR2 SMNVEV (reference sequence). Deletions cut 3 bases from V and 8 bases from J, with 16 bases between. The CDR3 spans 15 residues. CDR3 sequence reads: CASSFSGRGAGELFF. The CDR3 bases are TGTGCCAGCAGTTTCTCCGGTCGAGGGGCTGGGGAGCTGTTTTTT.

This clone occurred a few times. This chain joins TRBV20-1 and TRBJ1-1; D is ambiguous. Trimming removed 3 bases at V and 2 bases at J, with 4 bases between. Germline CDR1 and CDR2: DFQATT and SNEGSKA (reference sequence). The CDR3 covers 11 residues. The CDR3 is CSASPNTEAFF. The DNA of the CDR3 is TGCAGTGCTAGCCCCAACACTGAAGCTTTCTTT.

This clone was picked up a small number of times. One base away lies a much larger clone, so this may be a sequencing read error. Other DNA sequences in this specimen translate into the identical CDR3. This chain uses TRBV20-1 with TRBJ2-5, with D uncertain. Germline assignment: CDR1 DFQATT and CDR2 SNEGSKA (reference sequence). The CDR3 covers 11 residues. Trimming left V 0 bases short and J 5 bases short, with 4 bases between. The CDR3 DNA is TGCAGTGCTAGAGATCAGGAGACCCAGTACTTC. Protein: CSARDQETQYF.

This clone was counted a single time. V and J are TRBV25-1 and TRBJ2-7; 14 bases fit TRBD2. V lost 8 bases and J lost 7; bases outside the gene matches: 7. This CDR3 comprises 14 residues. CDR1 is MGHDK and CDR2 is SYGVNS in the germline V gene. The CDR3 DNA reads TGTGCCAGCTTGGGACTAGCGGGGGCGGGTGAGCAGTACTTC. Translated, it gives CASLGLAGAGEQYF.

V gene TRBV9 combines with J gene TRBJ2-3; weak D call: TRBD1 (6 bases). Germline V gene lookup returns CDR1 SGDLS and CDR2 YYNGEE. The germline V and J ends were trimmed by 3 bases and 5 bases, with 10 bases remaining between them. This CDR3 is built from 13 residues. CDR3 region: CASSALGGDTQYF. The CDR3 DNA reads as TGTGCCAGCAGCGCTTTAGGGGGAGATACGCAGTATTTT.

This rearrangement joins TRBV12-3 or TRBV12-4 to TRBJ2-1; D might be TRBD1 (6 bases). Trimming left V 5 bases short and J 7 bases short, with 9 bases between. The CDR3 loop spans 12 amino acids. CDR3 DNA sequence: TGTGCCAGCAGTAACAGGGCGAATGAGCAGTTCTTC. The encoded protein is CASSNRANEQFF.

The CDR3 nucleotides are TGTGCCAGCAGCCTTGACAGGGACATGGGCCGTCCTGGGGCCAACGTCCTGACTTTC. Protein sequence: CASSLDRDMGRPGANVLTF. This chain connects TRBV9 to TRBJ2-6; 7 bases map to TRBD1. The germline V gene has CDR1 SGDLS and CDR2 YYNGEE. Trimming removed 4 bases from V and 2 bases from J; junction bases left unmatched: 15. There are 19 residues in the CDR3.

As to this clone: At one end the junction does not follow the germline gene, possibly because of a read error. The chain has TRBV9 and TRBJ1-2; D perhaps matches TRBD1 (6 bases). Germline-derived CDR1 and CDR2 are SGDLS and YYNGEE. This CDR3 is 16 amino acids long. CDR3 coding DNA: TGTGCCAGCAGCGAGAACAGGGTCGCCCCTAATTATGGCTACACCTTC. Amino acid sequence: CASSENRVAPNYGYTF.

This chain uses TRBV5-8 with TRBJ2-5, with 9 nucleotides matching TRBD1. The ends lost 5 bases at V and 5 bases at J; junction bases unmatched: 7. The CDR3 has 14 amino acids. Germline lookup yields CDR1 SGHTS and CDR2 YDEGEE. The CDR3 DNA follows: TGTGCCAGCAGTCAACAGGGGGCTGTGGAGACCCAGTACTTC. This codes for CASSQQGAVETQYF.

The V and J genes are TRBV7-3 and TRBJ2-3; weak D call: TRBD1 (5 bases). Germline V CDR1 and CDR2: SGHTA, FQGTGA. With 2 bases removed from V and 2 bases from J, the gap between germline ends came to 14 bases. This CDR3 has 16 residues. The CDR3 sequence: CASSLGAGALTDTQYF. CDR3 bases: TGTGCCAGCAGCTTAGGGGCAGGCGCCCTCACAGATACGCAGTATTTT. Full variable domain (outside the CDR3, taken from reference TRBV7-3 and TRBJ2-3): GAGVSQTPSNKVTEKGKYVELRCDPISGHTALYWYRQSLGQGPEFLIYFQGTGAADDSGLPNDRFFAVRPEGSVSTLKIQRTERGDSAVYLCASSLGAGALTDTQYFGPGTRLTVL.

The chain joins TRBV6-5 to TRBJ2-7, with D possibly matching TRBD1 (6 bases). Looked up from germline, CDR1 is MNHEY and CDR2 is SVGAGI. The CDR3 totals 14 residues. V was clipped by 4 bases and J by 3 bases, with 13 bases between them. CDR3 in amino acids: CASSSGTLNYEQYF. The CDR3 nucleotides are TGTGCCAGCAGTTCCGGGACATTAAACTACGAGCAGTACTTC.

J is TRBJ2-6 and V is TRBV7-2; D is unclear. CDR3 length: 15 amino acids. V shed 1 base and J shed 1 base, with 5 bases lying between them. Germline assignment: CDR1 SGHTA and CDR2 FQGNSA. DNA for the CDR3: TGTGCCAGCAGCTTAGTGGGGTCTGGGGCCAACGTCCTGACTTTC. Protein: CASSLVGSGANVLTF.

V is TRBV27 and J is TRBJ2-2; TRBD1 aligns across 8 bases. V trimming: 2 bases; J trimming: 4 bases; junction bases outside the gene matches: 3. The CDR3 runs to 15 residues. Germline CDR1 reads MNHEY; CDR2 reads SMNVEV (reference sequence). The CDR3, as DNA: TGTGCCAGCAGTTTAAGGACAGGGAGCACCGGGGAGCTGTTTTTT. It encodes CASSLRTGSTGELFF.

The chain carries TRBV11-3 and TRBJ1-1, with D possibly being TRBD1 (5 bases). The germline gives CDR1 SGHNT, CDR2 YENEEA. The V and J ends lost 1 base and 0 bases respectively, with 6 bases between them. The CDR3 runs to 14 residues. CDR3 DNA: TGTGCCAGCAGCTTAGGGGGGGTGAACACTGAAGCTTTCTTT. The encoded protein is CASSLGGVNTEAFF.

The chain has TRBV3-1 (or the pseudogene TRBV3-2) and TRBJ2-1; 7 bases map to TRBD2. Trimming removed 0 bases from V and 0 bases from J; junction bases left unmatched: 8. CDR1 and CDR2 from the germline V gene are LGHDT and YNNKEL (reference sequence). This CDR3 contains 18 residues. The chain's CDR3 is CASSQDGAGGTSYNEQFF. In DNA, the CDR3 is TGTGCCAGCAGCCAAGATGGGGCCGGGGGGACCTCCTACAATGAGCAGTTCTTC.

V is TRBV7-8 and J is TRBJ2-7; 10 bases align to TRBD2. J was trimmed by 4 bases and V by 3 bases; bases with no gene match: 12. From germline, CDR1 is SGHVS and CDR2 FQNEAQ. CDR3 size: 17 residues. The CDR3 spells CASSFISGGPESYEQYF. The CDR3, as DNA: TGTGCCAGCAGCTTTATTAGCGGGGGGCCAGAATCATACGAGCAGTACTTC.

V usage is TRBV12-3 or TRBV12-4 and J usage is TRBJ1-2; no clear D gene. Trimming stripped 5 bases from V and 4 bases from J, with 11 bases between. The CDR3 loop spans 13 amino acids. The CDR3 is CASSPRTVYGYTF. Here the CDR3 DNA reads TGTGCCAGCAGTCCAAGGACGGTCTATGGCTACACCTTC.